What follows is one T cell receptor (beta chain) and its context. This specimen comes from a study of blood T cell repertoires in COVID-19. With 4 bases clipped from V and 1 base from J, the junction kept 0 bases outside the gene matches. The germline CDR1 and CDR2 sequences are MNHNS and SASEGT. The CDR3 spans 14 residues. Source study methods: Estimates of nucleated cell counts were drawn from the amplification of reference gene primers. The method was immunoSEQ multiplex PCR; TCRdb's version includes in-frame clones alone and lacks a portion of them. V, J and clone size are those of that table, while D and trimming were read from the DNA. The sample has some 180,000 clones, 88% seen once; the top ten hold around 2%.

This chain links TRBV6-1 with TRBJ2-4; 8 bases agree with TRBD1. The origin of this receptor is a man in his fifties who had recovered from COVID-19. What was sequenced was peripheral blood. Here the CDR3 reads CASSGDRAKNIQYF. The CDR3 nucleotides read TGTGCCAGCAGTGGGGACAGGGCCAAAAACATTCAGTACTTC.